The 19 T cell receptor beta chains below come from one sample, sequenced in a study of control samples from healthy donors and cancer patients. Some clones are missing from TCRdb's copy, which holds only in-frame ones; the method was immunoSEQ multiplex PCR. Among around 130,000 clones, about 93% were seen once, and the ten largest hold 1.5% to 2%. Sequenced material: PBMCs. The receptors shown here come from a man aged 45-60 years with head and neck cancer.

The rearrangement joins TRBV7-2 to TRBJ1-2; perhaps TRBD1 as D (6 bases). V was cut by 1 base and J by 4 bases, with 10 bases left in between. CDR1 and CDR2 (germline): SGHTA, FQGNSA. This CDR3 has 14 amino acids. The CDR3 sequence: CASSLESRGYGYTF. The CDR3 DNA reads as TGTGCCAGCAGCTTAGAAAGCAGGGGCTATGGCTACACCTTC.

This CDR3 is CASSSRGSTGPDTQYF. DNA for the CDR3: TGTGCCAGCAGTTCACGGGGTAGCACGGGCCCAGATACGCAGTATTTT. This rearrangement joins TRBV28 to TRBJ2-3, with D perhaps matching TRBD2 (5 bases). Germline CDR1 and CDR2: MDHEN and SYDVKM. Between the trimmed V and J ends, which lost 4 bases and 4 bases, there was a span of 18 bases. CDR3 length equals 16 residues.

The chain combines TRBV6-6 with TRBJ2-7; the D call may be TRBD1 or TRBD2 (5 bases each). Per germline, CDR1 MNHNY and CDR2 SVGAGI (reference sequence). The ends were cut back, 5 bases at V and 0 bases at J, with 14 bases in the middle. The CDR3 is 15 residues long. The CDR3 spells CASSPPGASSYEQYF. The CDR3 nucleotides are TGTGCCAGCAGTCCCCCCGGGGCCAGCTCCTACGAGCAGTACTTC.

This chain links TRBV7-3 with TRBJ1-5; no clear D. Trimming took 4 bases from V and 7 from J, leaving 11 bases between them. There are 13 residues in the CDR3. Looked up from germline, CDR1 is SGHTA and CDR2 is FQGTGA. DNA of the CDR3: TGTGCCAGCAGCTATGGCCTGGGCCAGCCCCAGCATTTT. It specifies CASSYGLGQPQHF. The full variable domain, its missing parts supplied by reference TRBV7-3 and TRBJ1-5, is GAGVSQTPSNKVTEKGKYVELRCDPISGHTALYWYRQSLGQGPEFLIYFQGTGAADDSGLPNDRFFAVRPEGSVSTLKIQRTERGDSAVYLCASSYGLGQPQHFGDGTRLSIL.

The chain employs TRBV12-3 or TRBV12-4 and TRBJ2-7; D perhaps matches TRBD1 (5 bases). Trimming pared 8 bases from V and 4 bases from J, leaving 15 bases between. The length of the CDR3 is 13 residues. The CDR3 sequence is CASSKAGRYEQYF. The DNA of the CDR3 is TGTGCCAGCTCCAAGGCAGGGCGATACGAGCAGTACTTC.

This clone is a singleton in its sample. The CDR3 nucleotides read TGTGCCAGCAGCACCGCAGAGTGGAATGAGCAGTTCTTC. It codes for CASSTAEWNEQFF. J is TRBJ2-1 and V is TRBV6-5; D call uncertain. CDR1 and CDR2 (germline): MNHEY, SVGAGI. This CDR3 has 13 amino acids. The V gene lost 6 bases and the J gene lost 7 bases, with 13 bases spanning the gap.

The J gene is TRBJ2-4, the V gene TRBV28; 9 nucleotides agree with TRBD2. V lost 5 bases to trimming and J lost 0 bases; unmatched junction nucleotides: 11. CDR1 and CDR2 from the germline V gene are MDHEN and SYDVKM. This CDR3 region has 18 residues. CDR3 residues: CASSTWSASGVAKNIQYF. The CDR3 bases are TGTGCCAGCAGTACGTGGTCGGCTAGCGGGGTAGCCAAAAACATTCAGTACTTC.

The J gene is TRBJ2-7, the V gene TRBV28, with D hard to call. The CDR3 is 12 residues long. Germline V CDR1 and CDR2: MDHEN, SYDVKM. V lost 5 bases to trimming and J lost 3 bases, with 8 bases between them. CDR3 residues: CASSGQNYEQYF. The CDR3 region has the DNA TGTGCCAGCAGTGGCCAGAACTACGAGCAGTACTTC. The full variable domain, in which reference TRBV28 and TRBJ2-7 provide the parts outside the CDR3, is DVKVTQSSRYLVKRTGEKVFLECVQDMDHENMFWYRQDPGLGLRLIYFSYDVKMKEKGDIPEGYSVSREKKERFSLILESASTNQTSMYLCASSGQNYEQYFGPGTRLTVT.

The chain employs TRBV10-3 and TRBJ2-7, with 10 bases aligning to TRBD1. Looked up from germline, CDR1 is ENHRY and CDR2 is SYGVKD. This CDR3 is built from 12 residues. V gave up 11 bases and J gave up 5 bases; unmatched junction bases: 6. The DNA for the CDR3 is TGTGCCGTCGGGACAGGGGTAGACGAGCAGTACTTC. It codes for CAVGTGVDEQYF.

This chain's CDR3 is CATSDSNGGPHNEQFF. In DNA, the CDR3 is TGTGCCACCAGTGATTCTAACGGGGGTCCCCACAATGAGCAGTTCTTC. The rearrangement links TRBV24-1 to TRBJ2-1, with D perhaps TRBD2 (6 bases). CDR3 size: 16 residues. CDR1 is KGHDR, CDR2 SFDVKD, per germline. The ends were cut back, 2 bases at V and 5 bases at J, with 15 bases in the middle.

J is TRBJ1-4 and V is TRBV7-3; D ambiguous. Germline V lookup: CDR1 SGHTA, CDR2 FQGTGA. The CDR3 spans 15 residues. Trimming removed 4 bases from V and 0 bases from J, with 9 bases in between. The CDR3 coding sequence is TGTGCCAGCAGCTCGGGCCAAGCAACTAATGAAAAACTGTTTTTT. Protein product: CASSSGQATNEKLFF.

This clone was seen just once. CDR3 nucleotides: TGTGCCAGCAGCCAAGATCCCAGCTATGGCTACACCTTC. As protein: CASSQDPSYGYTF. The chain joins TRBV14 to TRBJ1-2; no clear D. Germline CDR1 and CDR2: SGHDN and FVKESK. V lost 0 bases, J lost 4 bases, and 6 bases lay in between. This CDR3 has 13 residues.

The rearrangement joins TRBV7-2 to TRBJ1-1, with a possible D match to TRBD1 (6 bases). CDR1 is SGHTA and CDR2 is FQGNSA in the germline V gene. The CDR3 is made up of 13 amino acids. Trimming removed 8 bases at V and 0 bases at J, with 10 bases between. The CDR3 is CASRTGLNTEAFF. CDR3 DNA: TGTGCCAGCCGCACAGGGCTGAACACTGAAGCTTTCTTT.

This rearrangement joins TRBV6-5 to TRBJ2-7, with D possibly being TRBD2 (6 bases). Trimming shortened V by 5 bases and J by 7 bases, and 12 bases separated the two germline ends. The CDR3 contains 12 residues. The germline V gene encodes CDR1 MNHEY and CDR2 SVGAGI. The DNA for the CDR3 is TGTGCCAGCAGTCTAGCGACGCGGGAGCAGTACTTC. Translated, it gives CASSLATREQYF.

The CDR3 DNA reads TGTGCCAGCAGCCTAGGGACAGGGGACACAGATACGCAGTATTTT. Protein sequence: CASSLGTGDTDTQYF. The rearrangement links TRBV7-7 to TRBJ2-3; 10 bases agree with TRBD1. This CDR3 region has 15 residues. V shed 5 bases, J shed 2 bases, and the junction held 4 bases outside the gene matches. The germline V gene has CDR1 SSHAT and CDR2 FNYEAQ (reference sequence).

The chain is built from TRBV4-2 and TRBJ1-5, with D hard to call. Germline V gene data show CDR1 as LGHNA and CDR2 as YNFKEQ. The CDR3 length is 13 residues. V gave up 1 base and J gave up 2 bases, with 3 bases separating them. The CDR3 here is CASSQVGNQPQHF. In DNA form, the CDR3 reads TGTGCCAGCAGCCAAGTAGGCAATCAGCCCCAGCATTTT.

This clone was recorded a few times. The DNA of the CDR3 is TGTGCCAGCAGCCGACGGACAGACATCGGCTATGGCTACACCTTC. Its translation: CASSRRTDIGYGYTF. The chain links TRBV4-2 to TRBJ1-2; weak D call: TRBD1 (6 bases). This CDR3 comprises 15 residues. Germline V gene lookup returns CDR1 LGHNA and CDR2 YNFKEQ. Trimming shortened V by 4 bases and J by 4 bases, and 16 bases separated the two germline ends.

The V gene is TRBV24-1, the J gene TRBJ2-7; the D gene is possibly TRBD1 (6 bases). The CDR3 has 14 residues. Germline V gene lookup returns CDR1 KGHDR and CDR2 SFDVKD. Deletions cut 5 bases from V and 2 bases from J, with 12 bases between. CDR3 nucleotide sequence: TGTGCCACCAGTGGAGGGGGTCCCCCCTACGAGCAGTACTTC. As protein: CATSGGGPPYEQYF.

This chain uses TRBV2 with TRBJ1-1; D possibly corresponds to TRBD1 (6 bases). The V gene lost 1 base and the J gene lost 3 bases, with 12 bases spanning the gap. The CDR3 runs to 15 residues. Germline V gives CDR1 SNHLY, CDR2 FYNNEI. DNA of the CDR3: TGTGCCAGCAGTGAAGTTGGCAGGGGTGACACTGAAGCTTTCTTT. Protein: CASSEVGRGDTEAFF.